The 24 T cell receptor beta chains below come from one sample, sequenced in a study of T-cell memory formation after mild COVID-19. One entry per CDR3 protein results from TCRdb running MiXCR on the 5' RACE reads. The sample shows some 600,000 distinct CDR3 sequences, 15% to 20% of them seen only once. Sequencing was performed on PBMCs or a T cell subset sorted from them (not recorded which). The receptor set was obtained from an adult woman who had mild COVID-19 (a few samples of this study predate the infection). Cell type and time point are not known.

The rearrangement links TRBV29-1 to TRBJ1-6; possible D gene TRBD1, 6 bases. Germline CDR1 SQVTM, CDR2 ANQGSEA. This CDR3 has 15 residues. V was pared by 5 bases and J by 1 base, with 12 bases between. CDR3 sequence (DNA): TGCAGCGTTCGGCAGGGGCTATCCTATAATTCACCCCTCCACTTT. It specifies CSVRQGLSYNSPLHF.

The chain links TRBV29-1 to TRBJ2-7, with D maybe TRBD2 (6 bases). Trimming left V 8 bases short and J 4 bases short, with 15 bases between. Germline values: CDR1 SQVTM, CDR2 ANQGSEA. The CDR3 covers 12 residues. The CDR3: CSSMTSRYEQYF. The CDR3 nucleotides read TGCAGCAGCATGACTAGTCGGTACGAGCAGTACTTC.

This clonotype was detected ten times or more. The chain joins TRBV12-3 or TRBV12-4 to TRBJ2-7; D might be TRBD2 (6 bases). Trimming stripped 5 bases from V and 4 bases from J, with 9 bases between. The CDR3 spans 12 residues. The CDR3 protein is CASSATSYEQYF. Here the CDR3 DNA reads TGTGCCAGCAGTGCGACTAGTTACGAGCAGTACTTC.

The rearrangement uses TRBV12-3 or TRBV12-4 and TRBJ1-5; D is unclear. The CDR3 spans 14 residues. The V end was cut by 10 bases, the J end by 6 bases, with 19 bases between. Here the CDR3 DNA reads TGTGCCACCTCGGACGCCGGGTCACGTCAGCCCCAGCATTTT. Its protein is CATSDAGSRQPQHF.

The chain employs TRBV11-2 and TRBJ2-5; no reliable D call. The CDR3 sequence is 14 residues long. The ends were cut back, 7 bases at V and 2 bases at J, with 14 bases in the middle. Per germline, CDR1 SGHAT and CDR2 FQNNGV. The CDR3 loop reads CASTSGTYQETQYF. The CDR3 DNA follows: TGTGCCAGCACTTCCGGAACATATCAAGAGACCCAGTACTTC.

There are a few counts of this clonotype. The chain links TRBV6-6 to TRBJ2-1, with 12 bases lining up with TRBD2. CDR1 MNHNY and CDR2 SVGAGI come from the germline V gene (reference sequence). CDR3 length: 15 residues. The V gene end was trimmed by 6 bases and the J gene end by 6 bases; junction bases not matched to a gene: 6. The CDR3 DNA sequence: TGTGCCAGCAGCTTACTAGCGGGAGGTAGCAATGAGCAGTTCTTC. Translation gives CASSLLAGGSNEQFF.

The chain has TRBV18 and TRBJ2-1; D possibly corresponds to TRBD1 (7 bases). The CDR3 is 16 amino acids. Trimming left V 3 bases short and J 0 bases short, with 12 bases between. Germline assignment: CDR1 KGHSH and CDR2 LQKENI. The CDR3 sequence is CASSPQGGSSYNEQFF. CDR3 DNA sequence: TGTGCCAGCTCACCCCAGGGGGGCTCCTCCTACAATGAGCAGTTCTTC.

This sequence joins TRBV7-2 and TRBJ1-1; TRBD1 might be the D (6 bases). The CDR3 contains 16 residues. Trimming stripped 0 bases from V and 2 bases from J, with 13 bases between. Per germline, CDR1 SGHTA and CDR2 FQGNSA. The CDR3 nucleotides are TGTGCCAGCAGCTTAGCAAGGCGGGGGGCAAACACTGAAGCTTTCTTT. Protein: CASSLARRGANTEAFF.

The chain uses TRBV4-2 and TRBJ2-7; 14 bases match TRBD2. J lost 4 bases, V lost 5 bases, and 7 bases had no gene match. Germline CDR1 is LGHNA and CDR2 is YNFKEQ. There are 16 residues in the CDR3. The CDR3 here is CASSTGTSGSQYEQYF. The CDR3 coding sequence is TGTGCCAGCAGCACCGGGACTAGCGGGAGTCAATACGAGCAGTACTTC.

This clonotype has only a few counts. The chain carries TRBV4-1 and TRBJ2-1; tentative D call: TRBD1 (6 bases). CDR1 MGHRA and CDR2 YSYEKL come from the germline V gene. The germline V and J ends were trimmed by 4 bases and 2 bases, with 15 bases remaining between them. CDR3 length: 16 residues. CDR3 region: CASSPRDTLTYNEQFF. In nucleotides, the CDR3 is TGCGCCAGCAGCCCCCGGGACACACTCACCTACAATGAGCAGTTCTTC.

The V and J genes are TRBV7-9 and TRBJ2-1; D uncertain. V was clipped by 5 bases and J by 0 bases, with 8 bases between them. Looked up from germline, CDR1 is SEHNR and CDR2 is FQNEAQ (reference sequence). CDR3 length equals 14 residues. CDR3 loop: CASSPPDSYNEQFF. The CDR3 bases are TGTGCCAGCAGCCCACCGGACTCCTACAATGAGCAGTTCTTC.

This clonotype was counted only a few times. Mismatch with germline at one junction end may stem from a read error. CDR3 sequence reads: CASCDGGVNTGELFF. As DNA, the CDR3 is TGTGCCAGCTGTGATGGCGGAGTGAACACCGGGGAGCTGTTTTTT. V gene TRBV6-1 combines with J gene TRBJ2-2, with D unresolved. The CDR3 totals 15 residues. Germline CDR1 MNHNS, CDR2 SASEGT.

This rearrangement joins TRBV5-1 to TRBJ1-2, with 8 positions matching TRBD1. CDR3 length: 15 residues. Germline CDR1 and CDR2: SGHRS and YFSETQ. V lost 0 bases to trimming and J lost 3 bases; unmatched junction nucleotides: 4. DNA of the CDR3: TGCGCCAGCAGCTTGGGCGGGACAGGTTACTATGGCTACACCTTC. The encoded protein is CASSLGGTGYYGYTF.

This clonotype was seen a few times. This chain joins TRBV29-1 and TRBJ2-3; the D gene is possibly TRBD1 (5 bases). This CDR3 region has 14 residues. The germline V and J ends were trimmed by 0 bases and 2 bases, with 9 bases remaining between them. CDR1 is SQVTM, CDR2 ANQGSEA, per germline. In DNA form, the CDR3 reads TGCAGCGTTGAAGATCAGGGAAACACAGATACGCAGTATTTT. It specifies CSVEDQGNTDTQYF.

CDR3 loop: CASSPGLGQGSGYTF. In DNA form, the CDR3 reads TGTGCCAGCTCACCTGGCTTAGGACAGGGATCTGGCTACACCTTC. This chain uses TRBV18 with TRBJ1-2, with 8 bases fitting TRBD1. The CDR3 is 15 amino acids. V shed 3 bases and J 7 bases; nucleotides not matched to a gene: 10. Germline CDR1 reads KGHSH; CDR2 reads LQKENI.

The chain links TRBV11-2 to TRBJ2-3; possible D gene TRBD2, 6 bases. Germline V gene sequence: CDR1 SGHAT, CDR2 FQNNGV. Trimming removed 2 bases from V and 3 bases from J, with 9 bases in between. CDR3 size: 14 residues. The CDR3 here is CASSLPAGTDTQYF. CDR3 coding DNA: TGTGCCAGCAGCTTACCCGCGGGAACAGATACGCAGTATTTT.

V usage is TRBV5-4 and J usage is TRBJ2-7; D not certain. Germline V gene lookup returns CDR1 SGHNT and CDR2 YYREEE (reference sequence). This CDR3 spans 15 amino acids. Deletions cut 2 bases from V and 0 bases from J, with 12 bases between. The DNA of the CDR3 is TGTGCCAGCAGCTTATTTGGCGGACGCTCCTACGAGCAGTACTTC. Protein sequence: CASSLFGGRSYEQYF.

This clonotype was picked up a small number of times. V is TRBV7-9 and J is TRBJ2-6; no definite D call. V shed 5 bases and J shed 3 bases, with 8 bases lying between them. This CDR3 region has 14 residues. From germline, CDR1 is SEHNR and CDR2 FQNEAQ (reference sequence). Here the CDR3 reads CASSVIDGANVLTF. As DNA, the CDR3 is TGTGCCAGCAGCGTTATAGATGGGGCCAACGTCCTGACTTTC.

This clonotype appeared a few times. The chain combines TRBV5-6 with TRBJ2-3; 13 nucleotides match TRBD2. Germline V gene lookup returns CDR1 SGHDT and CDR2 YYEEEE. The CDR3 extends over 17 amino acids. V lost 2 bases and J lost 3; bases outside the gene matches: 6. In nucleotides, the CDR3 is TGTGCCAGCAGCTTATCGGGACTAGCGGGGACAACAGATACGCAGTATTTT. It is translated as CASSLSGLAGTTDTQYF.

This clonotype has just a few counts. This chain connects TRBV7-6 to TRBJ1-2; 8 bases match TRBD1. J lost 4 bases, V lost 5 bases, and 9 bases had no gene match. This CDR3 contains 15 residues. Per germline, CDR1 SGHVS and CDR2 FNYEAQ. As DNA, the CDR3 is TGTGCCAGCAGCCCCGGTCCAGGGGGCGTCTATGGCTACACCTTC. It codes for CASSPGPGGVYGYTF. The whole variable domain, filled in from reference TRBV7-6 and TRBJ1-2, reads GAGVSQSPRYKVTKRGQDVALRCDPISGHVSLYWYRQALGQGPEFLTYFNYEAQQDKSGLPNDRFSAERPEGSISTLTIQRTEQRDSAMYRCASSPGPGGVYGYTFGSGTRLTVV.

This clonotype was seen a few times. V and J are TRBV6-1 and TRBJ2-1; 7 nucleotides agree with TRBD2. CDR1 is MNHNS and CDR2 is SASEGT in the germline V gene. This CDR3 contains 16 residues. After removal of 4 bases from V and 1 base from J, the junction contained 7 bases not matched to a gene. As DNA, the CDR3 is TGTGCCAGCAGTGGGGGGGGTAGAGATTCCTACAATGAGCAGTTCTTC. This gives the protein CASSGGGRDSYNEQFF.

The gene calls are TRBV12-3 or TRBV12-4 and TRBJ1-1, with D uncertain. Between the trimmed V and J ends, which lost 8 bases and 11 bases, there was a span of 18 bases. The CDR3 spans 12 residues. The CDR3 is CASRKGRPAAFF. CDR3 bases: TGTGCCAGCCGTAAAGGGCGGCCAGCGGCTTTCTTT.

This sequence joins TRBV6-5 and TRBJ2-7; 16 nucleotides align to TRBD2. The CDR3 totals 19 residues. J lost 6 bases, V lost 2 bases, and 13 bases had no gene match. Germline values: CDR1 MNHEY, CDR2 SVGAGI. The CDR3 DNA reads as TGTGCCAGCAGTTACCTGGGACTAGCGGGGGGGAGTATTCAGGGCGAGCAGTACTTC. Its translation is CASSYLGLAGGSIQGEQYF.

The V gene is TRBV5-1, the J gene TRBJ2-2; perhaps TRBD1 as D (6 bases). The CDR3 contains 13 residues. Between the trimmed V and J ends, which lost 5 bases and 4 bases, there was a span of 9 bases. Germline CDR1 and CDR2: SGHRS and YFSETQ. CDR3 DNA: TGCGCCAGCAGGGACAGTAGCACCGGGGAGCTGTTTTTT. Amino acid sequence: CASRDSSTGELFF. Variable domain in full (rest from reference TRBV5-1 and TRBJ2-2): KAGVTQTPRYLIKTRGQQVTLSCSPISGHRSVSWYQQTPGQGLQFLFEYFSETQRNKGNFPGRFSGRQFSNSRSEMNVSTLELGDSALYLCASRDSSTGELFFGEGSRLTVL.